These T cell receptor beta chains were read from a single sample in a study of T-cell memory formation after mild COVID-19. Each CDR3 protein gets one entry after TCRdb re-called the 5' RACE reads with MiXCR. The repertoire includes just under 550,000 distinct CDR3 sequences, about a fifth of them detected once, and approximately 13% sits in the top ten. The specimen was PBMCs or a T cell subset sorted from them (not recorded which). These receptors were obtained from an adult woman who had mild COVID-19 (a few samples of this study predate the infection). Cell type and time point are not known. Each CDR3 is given with its conserved first and last residue. The D gene is left open where the match is weak. Clone size, where shown, is once, few, many, or a class for clones that have expanded.

cdr3_nt | cdr3_aa | d_call | j_call | clone_size | v_call
TGTGCCAGCAGCCGCCCTTTGTCTGAGCAGTTCTTC | CASSRPLSEQFF | NA | TRBJ2-1 | few | TRBV5-5
TGTGCCACCAGTCCGCCCCCCGGGACAGGCCTAACTGAGCAGTTCTTC | CATSPPPGTGLTEQFF | TRBD1 | TRBJ2-1 | few | TRBV15
TGTGCCAGTAGTATAAGAGGCATGGGCTACGAGCAGTACTTC | CASSIRGMGYEQYF | NA | TRBJ2-7 | NA | TRBV19
TGTGCCACCAGTGGACAGGGCTCCTACAATGAGCAGTTCTTC | CATSGQGSYNEQFF | TRBD1 | TRBJ2-1 | few | TRBV24-1
TGTGCCAGCAGTTACTCTAAATCTATTCTAGCGGAAGAGACCCAGTACTTC | CASSYSKSILAEETQYF | TRBD2 | TRBJ2-5 | once | TRBV6-2/TRBV6-3
TGTGCCAGCTCACCCTCCTCTCGCGAGCAGTACTTC | CASSPSSREQYF | NA | TRBJ2-7 | NA | TRBV18
TGCAGTGCGAACCGGGACAGGGACCCCTACGAGCAGTACTTC | CSANRDRDPYEQYF | TRBD1 | TRBJ2-7 | NA | TRBV20-1
TGTGCCAGCAGTTTACCTCTCTCAGGGGTGAGCTCTGGGGCCAACGTCCTGACTTTC | CASSLPLSGVSSGANVLTF | NA | TRBJ2-6 | NA | TRBV12-3/TRBV12-4
TGTGCCAGCAGCGATCCGGGACTAGGAAAGACCCAGTACTTC | CASSDPGLGKTQYF | TRBD2 | TRBJ2-5 | many | TRBV6-2/TRBV6-3
TGTGCCTGGAGTCGGGTTAGCAATCAGCCCCAGCATTTT | CAWSRVSNQPQHF | NA | TRBJ1-5 | NA | TRBV30
TGTGCCAGCAGTTTTTCCCGACTATACAATGAGCAGTTCTTC | CASSFSRLYNEQFF | NA | TRBJ2-1 | many | TRBV12-3/TRBV12-4
TGTGCCAGCAGACAGACTAGCGGGGGGGTCACAGATACGCAGTATTTT | CASRQTSGGVTDTQYF | TRBD2 | TRBJ2-3 | NA | TRBV12-3/TRBV12-4
TGTGCCAGCAGCTTAGCGGGTTTTGCCTACGAGCAGTACTTC | CASSLAGFAYEQYF | NA | TRBJ2-7 | NA | TRBV7-8
TGTGCCTGGAGGGGACAGGGGGCGAGTCAGCCCCAGCATTTT | CAWRGQGASQPQHF | TRBD1 | TRBJ1-5 | NA | TRBV30
TGTGCCTCCGAATTCCACGAAGCGGGGGGCAGCGCAGATACGCAGTATTTT | CASEFHEAGGSADTQYF | TRBD2 | TRBJ2-3 | NA | TRBV24-1
TGTGCCTGGAGTTTTGGCTCGGGCGGGAGTTTTAAGGGAGAGACCCAGTACTTC | CAWSFGSGGSFKGETQYF | TRBD2 | TRBJ2-5 | many | TRBV30
TGTGCCAGCAGCCCAAGGGGCGGGGATGGCTACGAGCAGTACTTC | CASSPRGGDGYEQYF | NA | TRBJ2-7 | NA | TRBV7-3
TGTGCCAGCAGCACGGGACTAGCGGGAGTGGACGAGCAGTACTTC | CASSTGLAGVDEQYF | TRBD2 | TRBJ2-7 | NA | TRBV7-6
TGTGCCAGCAGTGCTGGAGGGACACCTCAAGAGACCCAGTACTTC | CASSAGGTPQETQYF | NA | TRBJ2-5 | few | TRBV12-3/TRBV12-4
TGTGCCAGCAGCCCCTCGCGTGGAGAGGTGGGAACAGATACGCAGTATTTT | CASSPSRGEVGTDTQYF | NA | TRBJ2-3 | few | TRBV12-3/TRBV12-4
TGTGCCAGCAGCTTCCTTAGCGCCCTAGGTCGCACAGATACGCAGTATTTT | CASSFLSALGRTDTQYF | NA | TRBJ2-3 | NA | TRBV7-8
TGTGCCAGCAGTGCCCCCCCCGGGGAGCTGTTTTTT | CASSAPPGELFF | NA | TRBJ2-2 | many | TRBV25-1
TGCGCCAGCAGCCAAGAAGATGGAGGGGCCGGGTCCTACAATGAGCAGTTCTTC | CASSQEDGGAGSYNEQFF | NA | TRBJ2-1 | few | TRBV4-1
TGTGCCTGGAGTGTAAGTCGGGGCTCCTACAATGAGCAGTTCTTC | CAWSVSRGSYNEQFF | NA | TRBJ2-1 | NA | TRBV30
TGTGCCAGCAGCGTATCAACTCTCTCCTACGAGCAGTACTTC | CASSVSTLSYEQYF | NA | TRBJ2-7 | NA | TRBV9
TGTGCCAGCAGCCCATCGTCGGACAGTCCTAGGGCGGAGACCCAGTACTTC | CASSPSSDSPRAETQYF | NA | TRBJ2-5 | few | TRBV13
TGTGCCAGCAGCCCCGGGATTGCAACTAATGAAAAACTGTTTTTT | CASSPGIATNEKLFF | NA | TRBJ1-4 | NA | TRBV7-3
TGTGCCAGCTCACAGAGGATAGGCCGGATGAACACTGAAGCTTTCTTT | CASSQRIGRMNTEAFF | NA | TRBJ1-1 | NA | TRBV18
TGCGCCAGCAGCCCCAGGCCTTTGAACACTGAAGCTTTCTTT | CASSPRPLNTEAFF | NA | TRBJ1-1 | NA | TRBV4-1
TGCAGTGCTAGAGATCCCAGCGGGAGAGGCAATGAGCAGTTCTTC | CSARDPSGRGNEQFF | TRBD2 | TRBJ2-1 | NA | TRBV20-1
TGCAGTGCTAGGCGGGTGGATGGGAATGAGCAGTTCTTC | CSARRVDGNEQFF | NA | TRBJ2-1 | NA | TRBV20-1
TGTGCCAGCAGCTTATTTGGCAGCAATAATGAAAAACTGTTTTTT | CASSLFGSNNEKLFF | NA | TRBJ1-4 | NA | TRBV7-2
TGTGCCAGCAGCCGATCCGGGACAGGACACGGTGGCTACACCTTC | CASSRSGTGHGGYTF | TRBD1 | TRBJ1-2 | few | TRBV14
TGTGCCACCAGTGAAAGGAGGAATCAGCCCCAGCATTTT | CATSERRNQPQHF | NA | TRBJ1-5 | NA | TRBV24-1
TGCAGTGCTCGATCTAGCGGATACACAGATACGCAGTATTTT | CSARSSGYTDTQYF | TRBD2 | TRBJ2-3 | NA | TRBV20-1
TGTGCCAGCAGAGTCGCCACGTCCGGGGAGCTGTTTTTT | CASRVATSGELFF | NA | TRBJ2-2 | few | TRBV12-3/TRBV12-4
TGTGCCAGCAGCCTGATACCGACAGGGATGAACACTGAAGCTTTCTTT | CASSLIPTGMNTEAFF | TRBD1 | TRBJ1-1 | NA | TRBV7-9